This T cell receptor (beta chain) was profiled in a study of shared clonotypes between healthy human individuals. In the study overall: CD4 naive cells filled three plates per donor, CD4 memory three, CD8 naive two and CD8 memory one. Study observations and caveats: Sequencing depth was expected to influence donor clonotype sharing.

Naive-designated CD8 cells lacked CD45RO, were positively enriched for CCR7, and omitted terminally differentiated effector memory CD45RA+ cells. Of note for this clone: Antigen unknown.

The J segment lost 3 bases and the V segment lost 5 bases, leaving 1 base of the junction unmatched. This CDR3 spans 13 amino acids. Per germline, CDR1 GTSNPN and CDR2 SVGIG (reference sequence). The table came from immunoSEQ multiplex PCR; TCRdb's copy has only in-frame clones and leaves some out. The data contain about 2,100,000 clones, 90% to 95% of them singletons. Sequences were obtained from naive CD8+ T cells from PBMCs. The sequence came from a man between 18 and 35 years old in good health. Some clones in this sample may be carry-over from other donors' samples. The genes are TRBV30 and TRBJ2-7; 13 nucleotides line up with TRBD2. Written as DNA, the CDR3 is TGTGCCTGGGGACTAGCGGGAGTCTACGAGCAGTACTTC. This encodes CAWGLAGVYEQYF.